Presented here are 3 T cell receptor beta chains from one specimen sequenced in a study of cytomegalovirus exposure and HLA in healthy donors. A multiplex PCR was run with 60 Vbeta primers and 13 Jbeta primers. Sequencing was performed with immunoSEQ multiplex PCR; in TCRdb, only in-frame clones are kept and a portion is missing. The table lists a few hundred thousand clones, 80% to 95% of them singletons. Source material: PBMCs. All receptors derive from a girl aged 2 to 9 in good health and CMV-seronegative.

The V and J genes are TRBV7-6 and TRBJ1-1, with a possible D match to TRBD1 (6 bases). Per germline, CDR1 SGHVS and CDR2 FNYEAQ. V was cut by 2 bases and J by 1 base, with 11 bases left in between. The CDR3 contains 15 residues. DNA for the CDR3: TGTGCCAGCAGCTTACGACAGGAGAGGAACACTGAAGCTTTCTTT. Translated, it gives CASSLRQERNTEAFF.

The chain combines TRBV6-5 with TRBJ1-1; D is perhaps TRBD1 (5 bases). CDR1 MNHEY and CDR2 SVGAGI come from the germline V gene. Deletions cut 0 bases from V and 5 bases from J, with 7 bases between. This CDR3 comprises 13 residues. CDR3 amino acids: CASSYSGLTEAFF. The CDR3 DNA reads TGTGCCAGCAGTTACTCGGGGCTAACTGAAGCTTTCTTT.

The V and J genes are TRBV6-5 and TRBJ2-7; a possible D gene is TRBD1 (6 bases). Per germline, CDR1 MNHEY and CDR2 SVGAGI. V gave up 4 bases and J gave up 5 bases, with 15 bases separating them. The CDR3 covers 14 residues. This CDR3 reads CASSSTGSSDEQYF. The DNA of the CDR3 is TGTGCCAGCAGTTCGACAGGTTCTTCGGACGAGCAGTACTTC.